The rows below give T cell receptor beta chains drawn from one sample of a study of T-cell reconstitution after alpha-beta-depleted transplantation in children. One entry per CDR3 protein, called by TCRdb with MiXCR from the PCR reads. The sample contains 500,000 to 600,000 distinct CDR3 sequences, about 31% of which appear only once. The sequenced sample was PBMCs from the stem cell graft donor, obtained from the stem cell graft. These receptors all come from a human donor who donated a stem cell graft to a child with aplastic anemia. The CDR3 runs from the conserved cysteine through the conserved F or W.

v_gene: TRBV28
CDR3aa: CASRLTGWTEAFF

v_gene: TRBV30
CDR3aa: CAWSGGGARSPLHF

v_gene: TRBV10-3
CDR3aa: CAISEAQQGTGELFF

v_gene: TRBV12-3/TRBV12-4
CDR3aa: CASSPHDRSMNTEYQETQYF

v_gene: TRBV27
CDR3aa: CASSFGPLAETQYF

v_gene: TRBV28
CDR3aa: CASGQGQETQYF

v_gene: TRBV6-2/TRBV6-3
CDR3aa: CASSRGSGNYEQYF

v_gene: TRBV5-5
CDR3aa: CASRPGSTGYEQYF

v_gene: TRBV3-1
CDR3aa: CASSHGLGEQFF

v_gene: TRBV27
CDR3aa: CASRELGLAGANEQFF

v_gene: TRBV6-2/TRBV6-3
CDR3aa: CASSTGTGDQETQYF

v_gene: TRBV30
CDR3aa: CAWITGTGGEWETQYF

v_gene: TRBV7-2
CDR3aa: CASSVRISYNEQFF

v_gene: TRBV6-2/TRBV6-3
CDR3aa: CASSYTYTEAFF

v_gene: TRBV7-2
CDR3aa: CASSLRQGAMRGYTF

v_gene: TRBV24-1
CDR3aa: CATSDFGTGEETQYF

v_gene: TRBV9
CDR3aa: CASSVGALNYGYTF

v_gene: TRBV12-3/TRBV12-4
CDR3aa: CASSLAPDYEQYF

v_gene: TRBV18
CDR3aa: CASSRITGANNVEQFF

v_gene: TRBV10-3
CDR3aa: CAISESAGVTEAFF

v_gene: TRBV5-1
CDR3aa: CASSLDLAGYNEQFF

v_gene: TRBV4-3
CDR3aa: CASSQEVITNYGYTF

v_gene: TRBV15
CDR3aa: CATSSTTRLVNEQFF

v_gene: TRBV30
CDR3aa: CAWSVSTEAFF

v_gene: TRBV9
CDR3aa: CASSVTLREGTDTQYF

v_gene: TRBV7-9
CDR3aa: CASSSERDEQFF

v_gene: TRBV6-5
CDR3aa: CASSYSRSDEQYF

v_gene: TRBV4-3
CDR3aa: CASSQESSSGANVLTF

v_gene: TRBV29-1
CDR3aa: CSVEDPGIEQFF

v_gene: TRBV3-1
CDR3aa: CASSRRQGPEEQYF

v_gene: TRBV7-2
CDR3aa: CASSEGSRGTEAFF

v_gene: TRBV6-2/TRBV6-3
CDR3aa: CASSYAGSVTDTQYF

v_gene: TRBV12-3/TRBV12-4
CDR3aa: CASSLLANQETQYF

v_gene: TRBV5-1
CDR3aa: CASSKSGAGQETQYF

v_gene: TRBV27
CDR3aa: CASSPLADLGSYEQYF

v_gene: TRBV6-5
CDR3aa: CASSYGLAGGNEQFF

v_gene: TRBV10-3
CDR3aa: CAISGAGLYEQYF

v_gene: TRBV20-1
CDR3aa: CSARDWTSSSYNEQFF

v_gene: TRBV19
CDR3aa: CASSIGQASTEAFF

v_gene: TRBV7-6
CDR3aa: CASSFGDSSYEQYF

v_gene: TRBV5-5
CDR3aa: CASTRGVSSYNEQFF

v_gene: TRBV20-1
CDR3aa: CSGKTDNYGYTF

v_gene: TRBV12-3/TRBV12-4
CDR3aa: CASSRGQGADGYTF

v_gene: TRBV27
CDR3aa: CASRGLAGGHETQYF

v_gene: TRBV12-3/TRBV12-4
CDR3aa: CASSPGVTQYF

v_gene: TRBV20-1
CDR3aa: CSAPITIDEQYF

v_gene: TRBV28
CDR3aa: CASSLRTGTGLKETQYF

v_gene: TRBV7-9
CDR3aa: CASTLEGFGEQYF

v_gene: TRBV29-1
CDR3aa: CSVEDIRRQAGNTIYF

v_gene: TRBV7-2
CDR3aa: CASSFGGMGGNQPQHF

v_gene: TRBV12-3/TRBV12-4
CDR3aa: CASSSARIGYTF

v_gene: TRBV9
CDR3aa: CASSGLGLAVTDTQYF

v_gene: TRBV5-5
CDR3aa: CASSLVSRTVVNEQFF

v_gene: TRBV6-2/TRBV6-3
CDR3aa: CASSFDRPGGYTF